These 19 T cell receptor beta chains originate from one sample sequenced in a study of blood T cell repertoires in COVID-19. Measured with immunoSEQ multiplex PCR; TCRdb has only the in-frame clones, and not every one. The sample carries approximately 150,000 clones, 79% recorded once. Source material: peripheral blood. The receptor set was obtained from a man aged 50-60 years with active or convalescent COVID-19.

CDR3 protein: CASFSRVHYEQYF. The DNA of the CDR3 is TGTGCCAGCTTTTCCAGGGTTCACTACGAGCAGTACTTC. The chain combines TRBV27 with TRBJ2-7, with D possibly TRBD1 on 5 matching bases. With 8 bases removed from V and 3 bases from J, the gap between germline ends came to 14 bases. The CDR3 is made up of 13 amino acids. CDR1 MNHEY and CDR2 SMNVEV come from the germline V gene (reference sequence).

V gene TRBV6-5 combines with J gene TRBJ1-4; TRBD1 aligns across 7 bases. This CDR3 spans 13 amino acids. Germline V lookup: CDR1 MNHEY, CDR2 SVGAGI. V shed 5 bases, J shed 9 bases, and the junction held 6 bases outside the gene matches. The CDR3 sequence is CASSRRQGQKLFF. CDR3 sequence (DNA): TGTGCCAGCAGTCGCCGACAGGGCCAAAAACTGTTTTTT.

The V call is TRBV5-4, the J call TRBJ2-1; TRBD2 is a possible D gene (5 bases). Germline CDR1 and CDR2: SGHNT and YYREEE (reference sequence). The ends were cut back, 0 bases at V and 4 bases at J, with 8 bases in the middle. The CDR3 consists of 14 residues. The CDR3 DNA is TGTGCCAGCAGCTTGGACGGGATGTACAATGAGCAGTTCTTC. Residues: CASSLDGMYNEQFF. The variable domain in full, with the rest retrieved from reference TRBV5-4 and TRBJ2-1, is ETGVTQSPTHLIKTRGQQVTLRCSSQSGHNTVSWYQQALGQGPQFIFQYYREEENGRGNFPPRFSGLQFPNYSSELNVNALELDDSALYLCASSLDGMYNEQFFGPGTRLTVL.

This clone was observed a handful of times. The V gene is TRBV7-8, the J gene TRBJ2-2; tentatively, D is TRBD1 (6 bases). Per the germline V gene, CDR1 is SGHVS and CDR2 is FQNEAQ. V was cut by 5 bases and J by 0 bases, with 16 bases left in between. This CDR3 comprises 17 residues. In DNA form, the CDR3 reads TGTGCCAGCAGCCCGGCCCCAGCAGGGGCGAACACCGGGGAGCTGTTTTTT. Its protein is CASSPAPAGANTGELFF.

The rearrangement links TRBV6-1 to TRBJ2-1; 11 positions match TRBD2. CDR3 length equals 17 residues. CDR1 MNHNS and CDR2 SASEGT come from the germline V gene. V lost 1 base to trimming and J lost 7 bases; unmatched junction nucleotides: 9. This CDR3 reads CASSEGKARLAGNEQFF. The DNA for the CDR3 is TGTGCCAGCAGTGAAGGAAAGGCCAGACTAGCGGGGAATGAGCAGTTCTTC.

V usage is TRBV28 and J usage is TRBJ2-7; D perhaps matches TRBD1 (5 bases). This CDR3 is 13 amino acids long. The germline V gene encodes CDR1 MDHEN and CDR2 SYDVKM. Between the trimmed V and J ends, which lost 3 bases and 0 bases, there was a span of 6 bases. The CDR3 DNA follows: TGTGCCAGCAGTTTCAGGGACTCCTACGAGCAGTACTTC. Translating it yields CASSFRDSYEQYF. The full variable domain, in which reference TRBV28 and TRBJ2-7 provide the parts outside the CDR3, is DVKVTQSSRYLVKRTGEKVFLECVQDMDHENMFWYRQDPGLGLRLIYFSYDVKMKEKGDIPEGYSVSREKKERFSLILESASTNQTSMYLCASSFRDSYEQYFGPGTRLTVT.

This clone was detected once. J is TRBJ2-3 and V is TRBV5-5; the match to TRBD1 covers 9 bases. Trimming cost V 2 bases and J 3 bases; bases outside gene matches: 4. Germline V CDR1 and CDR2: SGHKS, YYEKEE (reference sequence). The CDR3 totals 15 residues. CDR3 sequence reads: CASSFWDRDTDTQYF. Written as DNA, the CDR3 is TGTGCCAGCAGCTTCTGGGACAGGGATACAGATACGCAGTATTTT.

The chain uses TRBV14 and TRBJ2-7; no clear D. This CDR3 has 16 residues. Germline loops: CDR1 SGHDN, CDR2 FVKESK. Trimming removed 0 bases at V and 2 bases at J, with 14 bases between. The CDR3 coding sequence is TGTGCCAGCAGCCAAGAGCGTAGTTTTCCCCCCTACGAGCAGTACTTC. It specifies CASSQERSFPPYEQYF.

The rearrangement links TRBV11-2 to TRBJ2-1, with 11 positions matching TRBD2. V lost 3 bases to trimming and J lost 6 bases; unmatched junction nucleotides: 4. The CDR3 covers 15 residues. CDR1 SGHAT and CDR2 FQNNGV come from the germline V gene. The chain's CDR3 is CASSFPGTSGNEQFF. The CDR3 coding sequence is TGTGCCAGCAGCTTTCCCGGGACTAGCGGCAATGAGCAGTTCTTC.

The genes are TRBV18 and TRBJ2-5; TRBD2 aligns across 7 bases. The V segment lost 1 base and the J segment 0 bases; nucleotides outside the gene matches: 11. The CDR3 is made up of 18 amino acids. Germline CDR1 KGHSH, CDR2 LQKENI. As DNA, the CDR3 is TGTGCCAGCTCACCACAAAAAGCCGATAGCGGGTACCAAGAGACCCAGTACTTC. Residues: CASSPQKADSGYQETQYF.

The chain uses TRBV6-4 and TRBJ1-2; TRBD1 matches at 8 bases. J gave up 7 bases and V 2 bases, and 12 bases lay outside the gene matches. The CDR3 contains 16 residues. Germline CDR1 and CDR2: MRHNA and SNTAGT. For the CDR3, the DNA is TGTGCCAGCAGTGACGAAAACTGGGGTGACAGGGGTGGCTACACCTTC. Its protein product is CASSDENWGDRGGYTF.

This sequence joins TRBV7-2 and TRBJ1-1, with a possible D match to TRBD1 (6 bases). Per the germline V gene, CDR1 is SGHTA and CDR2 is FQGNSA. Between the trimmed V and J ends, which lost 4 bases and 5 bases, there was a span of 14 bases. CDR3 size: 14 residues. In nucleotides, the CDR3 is TGTGCCAGCAGCTGGAAAGCAGGGGATACTGAAGCTTTCTTT. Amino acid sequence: CASSWKAGDTEAFF.

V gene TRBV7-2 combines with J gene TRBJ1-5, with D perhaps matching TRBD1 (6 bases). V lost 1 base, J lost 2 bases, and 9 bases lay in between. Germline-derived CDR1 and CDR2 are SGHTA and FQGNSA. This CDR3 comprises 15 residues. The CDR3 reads CASSLGPGGNQPQHF. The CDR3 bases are TGTGCCAGCAGCTTAGGGCCAGGGGGCAATCAGCCCCAGCATTTT.

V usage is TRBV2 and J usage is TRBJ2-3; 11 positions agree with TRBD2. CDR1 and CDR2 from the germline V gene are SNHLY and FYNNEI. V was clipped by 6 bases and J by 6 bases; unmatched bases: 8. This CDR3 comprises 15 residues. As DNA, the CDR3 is TGTGCCAGCAGACCCCTAGCGGGAGGTAGGGATACGCAGTATTTT. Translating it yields CASRPLAGGRDTQYF. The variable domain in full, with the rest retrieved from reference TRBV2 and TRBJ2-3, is EPEVTQTPSHQVTQMGQEVILRCVPISNHLYFYWYRQILGQKVEFLVSFYNNEISEKSEIFDDQFSVERPDGSNFTLKIRSTKLEDSAMYFCASRPLAGGRDTQYFGPGTRLTVL.

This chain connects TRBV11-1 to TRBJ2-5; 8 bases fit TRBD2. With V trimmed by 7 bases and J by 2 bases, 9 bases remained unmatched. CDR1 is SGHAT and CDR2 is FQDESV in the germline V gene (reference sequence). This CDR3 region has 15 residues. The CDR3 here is CASIPTGGSQETQYF. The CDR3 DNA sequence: TGTGCCAGCATCCCAACGGGGGGGAGTCAAGAGACCCAGTACTTC.

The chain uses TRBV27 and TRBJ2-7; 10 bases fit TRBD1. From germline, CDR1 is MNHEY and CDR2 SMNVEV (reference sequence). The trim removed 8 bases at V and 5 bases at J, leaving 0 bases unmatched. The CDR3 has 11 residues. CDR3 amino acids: CASGQGDEQYF. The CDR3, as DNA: TGTGCCAGCGGACAGGGGGACGAGCAGTACTTC.

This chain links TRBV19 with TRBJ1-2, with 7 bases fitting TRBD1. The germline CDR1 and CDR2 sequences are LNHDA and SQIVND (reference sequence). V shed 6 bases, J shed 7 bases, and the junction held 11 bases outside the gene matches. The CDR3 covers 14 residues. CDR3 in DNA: TGTGCCAGTAGAGCGAAACAGGGGTTGGGTGGCTACACCTTC. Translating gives CASRAKQGLGGYTF.

The CDR3 DNA reads as TGTGCCAGCAGCCAAGCCTCAGGTGTGGATGGCTACACCTTC. This encodes CASSQASGVDGYTF. The gene calls are TRBV3-1 (or the pseudogene TRBV3-2) and TRBJ1-2; no firm D call. The CDR3 contains 14 residues. Trimming shortened V by 1 base and J by 6 bases, and 12 bases separated the two germline ends. From germline, CDR1 is LGHDT and CDR2 YNNKEL (reference sequence).

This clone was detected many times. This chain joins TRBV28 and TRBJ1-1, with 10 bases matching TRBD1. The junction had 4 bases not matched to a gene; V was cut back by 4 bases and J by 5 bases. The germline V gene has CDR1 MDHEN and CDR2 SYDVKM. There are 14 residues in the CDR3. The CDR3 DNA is TGTGCCAGCAGTTACGGGACAGGGGTAACTGAAGCTTTCTTT. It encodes CASSYGTGVTEAFF. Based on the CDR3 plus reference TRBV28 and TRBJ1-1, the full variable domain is DVKVTQSSRYLVKRTGEKVFLECVQDMDHENMFWYRQDPGLGLRLIYFSYDVKMKEKGDIPEGYSVSREKKERFSLILESASTNQTSMYLCASSYGTGVTEAFFGQGTRLTVV.